This T cell receptor beta chain was sequenced during a study of T cell responses to AZD1222 COVID-19 vaccine. Overall study results and limits: There were mostly white British donors and more females than males, and clonal diversity was possibly underestimated. Close to half of spike-specific TCRs reportedly recognize unmutated variant regions.

Pooled samples include second doses given at about 4 or 12 weeks. Profiling relied on immunoSEQ multiplex PCR, and the TCRdb table lists in-frame clones only, not all of them. In the table there are approximately 110,000 clones, 70% to 90% of which are singletons. Concerning this clone itself: What it binds is not known.

The germline V gene has CDR1 SGHTA and CDR2 FQGTGA. There are 14 residues in the CDR3. V lost 3 bases and J lost 2, with 7 bases in between. The genes are TRBV7-3 and TRBJ2-2, with D unclear. The receptor was isolated from an adult who received the AZD1222 COVID-19 vaccine. The specimen was peripheral blood, collected 28 days after the second AZD1222 dose. For the CDR3, the DNA is TGTGCCAGCAGCTTGGACCGAAACACCGGGGAGCTGTTTTTT. Translating gives CASSLDRNTGELFF.